The entry that follows covers one TCR beta chain sequence. Its target is unknown. This entry is derived from a study of long-term antiretroviral therapy in people with HIV. General study points: The clones with expansion before ART were dominant in the repertoire at all time points.

With survey level as its setting, the immunoSEQ assay was v3.0. The data were produced by immunoSEQ multiplex PCR, yet TCRdb's version contains in-frame clones alone and is incomplete. The sample lists about 38,000 clones; roughly 80% were seen once. Samples held about 0.85-11 million cryopreserved PBMC before DNA extraction. CDR3 length equals 17 residues. V was clipped by 5 bases and J by 4 bases; unmatched bases: 13. Germline V gene sequence: CDR1 SGHNT, CDR2 YENEEA. This TCR derives from a man younger than 35 with HIV. V and J are TRBV11-3 and TRBJ2-3, with TRBD2 matching 9 bases. The material sequenced was unsorted PBMCs, taken 1.5 years after starting antiretroviral therapy. This CDR3 reads CASSPGTSFRGADTQYF. As DNA, the CDR3 is TGTGCCAGCAGCCCCGGGACTAGCTTCCGGGGTGCAGATACGCAGTATTTT.